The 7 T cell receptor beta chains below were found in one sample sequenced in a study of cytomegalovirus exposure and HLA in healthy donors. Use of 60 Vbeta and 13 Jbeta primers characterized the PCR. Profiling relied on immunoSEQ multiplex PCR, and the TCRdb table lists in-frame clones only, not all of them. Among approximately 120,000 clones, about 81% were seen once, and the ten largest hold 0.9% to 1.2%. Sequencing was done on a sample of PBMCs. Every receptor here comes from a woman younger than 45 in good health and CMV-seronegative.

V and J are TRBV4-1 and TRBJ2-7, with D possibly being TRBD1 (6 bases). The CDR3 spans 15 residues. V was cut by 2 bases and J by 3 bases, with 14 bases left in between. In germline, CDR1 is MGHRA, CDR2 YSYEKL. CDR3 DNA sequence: TGCGCCAGCAGCCAATTTGGACAGACCCTCTACGAGCAGTACTTC. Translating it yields CASSQFGQTLYEQYF.

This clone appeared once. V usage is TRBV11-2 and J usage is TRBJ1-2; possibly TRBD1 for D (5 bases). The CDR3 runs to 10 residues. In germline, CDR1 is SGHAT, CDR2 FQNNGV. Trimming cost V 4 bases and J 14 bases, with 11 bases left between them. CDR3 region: CASSSETATF. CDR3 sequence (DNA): TGTGCCAGCAGCTCAGAGACAGCGACCTTC.

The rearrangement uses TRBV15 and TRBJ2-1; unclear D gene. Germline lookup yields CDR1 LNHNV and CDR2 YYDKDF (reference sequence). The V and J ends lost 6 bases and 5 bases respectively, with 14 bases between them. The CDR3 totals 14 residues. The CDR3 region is CATSSQLDNNEQFF. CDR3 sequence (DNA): TGTGCCACCAGTAGCCAGCTCGATAACAATGAGCAGTTCTTC.

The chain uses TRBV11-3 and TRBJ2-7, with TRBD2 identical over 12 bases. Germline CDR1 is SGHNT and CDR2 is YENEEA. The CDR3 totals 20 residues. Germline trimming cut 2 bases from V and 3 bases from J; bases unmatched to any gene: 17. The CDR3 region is CASSLLPGGTSGRLGYEQYF. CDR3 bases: TGTGCCAGCAGCTTACTTCCGGGCGGAACTAGCGGGAGGTTGGGCTACGAGCAGTACTTC. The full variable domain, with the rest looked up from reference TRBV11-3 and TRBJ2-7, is EAGVVQSPRYKIIEKKQPVAFWCNPISGHNTLYWYLQNLGQGPELLIRYENEEAVDDSQLPKDRFSAERLKGVDSTLKIQPAELGDSAVYLCASSLLPGGTSGRLGYEQYFGPGTRLTVT.

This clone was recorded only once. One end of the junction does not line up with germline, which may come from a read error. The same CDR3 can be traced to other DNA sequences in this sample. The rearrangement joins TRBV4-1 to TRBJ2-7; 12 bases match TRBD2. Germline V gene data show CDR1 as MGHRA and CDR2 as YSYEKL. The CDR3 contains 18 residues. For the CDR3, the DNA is TGCGCCAGCAGCCAAGTAGATATGGGACTAGCGGGCACCTACGAGCAATACTTC. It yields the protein CASSQVDMGLAGTYEQYF.

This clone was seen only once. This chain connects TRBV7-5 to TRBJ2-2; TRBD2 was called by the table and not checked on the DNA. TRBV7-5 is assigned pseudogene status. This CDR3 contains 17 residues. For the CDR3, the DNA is TGTGCCAGAAGCTTCTACCCCCCATTTGTTGACACCGGGGAGCTGTTTTTT. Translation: CARSFYPPFVDTGELFF.

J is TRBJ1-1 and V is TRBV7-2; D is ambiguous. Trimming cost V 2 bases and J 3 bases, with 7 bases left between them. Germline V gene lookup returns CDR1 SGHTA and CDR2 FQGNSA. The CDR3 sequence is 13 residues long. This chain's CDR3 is CASSLIADTEAFF. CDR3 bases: TGTGCCAGCAGCTTAATAGCTGACACTGAAGCTTTCTTT.